The present T cell receptor beta chain was sequenced within a study of PD-1 blockade in mismatch repair-deficient tumors (dated by TCRdb to the late 2010s). Some background on the complete study: Between September 2013 and 2016, the trial enrolled 80 to 95 consecutive patients with more than nine types of mismatch repair-deficient cancer, all of whom had received prior treatment and were progressing. Deep sequencing of TCR CDR3 regions was used to track tumor-associated T cell clones in peripheral blood of patients responding to PD-1 blockade. What the research found in general, with its limitations: Clones residing in the tumor, which were often undetectable in blood before treatment, expanded quickly after pembrolizumab and then contracted, generally before radiologic responses.

Mismatch repair deficiency was established in every enrolled patient by polymerase chain reaction or immunohistochemistry. TCR sequencing was carried out for a few patients who responded to pembrolizumab therapy. In the phase II trial, pembrolizumab PD-1 blockade was tested prospectively in advanced mismatch repair-deficient cancers, no matter which tissue of origin the cancers came from. Serial peripheral blood T cell samples were collected before and at multiple times after starting PD-1 blockade. Blood sampling times were expressed in weeks after the first pembrolizumab dose. Libraries were constructed by the immunoSEQ multiplex PCR assay. What TCRdb holds here is the immuneACCESS table cut down to in-frame rearrangements. Part of the clones is not present; checked against another copy, under half of the missing clones reflect an unresolved V gene, and the others are unexplained. This sample is represented by some 130,000 clones; more than 70% of them were singletons. The ten largest clonotypes hold 10% to 15% of the sample.

A note on this clone: It lacks a known antigen. No base qualities exist here, and no much larger clone lies one base off it.

The sequence was obtained from an adult with mismatch repair-deficient cancer. The sequenced sample was peripheral blood, obtained 72 weeks after starting pembrolizumab.

The DNA reads as follows: TGTGCCAGCAGCGCCCGGGGGGTATGGATAGGCACCGGGGAGCTGTTTTTT. The encoded protein is CASSARGVWIGTGELFF. Rearrangement joined TRBV13 to TRBJ2-2; the central 7 bases match TRBD2. Including the terminal cysteine and phenylalanine, the CDR3 comprises 17 residues. The retained sequence is limited to the CDR3, 51 bases, with the frame set at the first base. CDR1 and CDR2 (PRHDT, FYEKMQ) derive from the germline V gene (reference sequence). Relative to germline, V is missing 5 bases and J is missing 4 bases, with 13 bases of the junction outside any gene match.